What follows describes a single T cell receptor beta chain. Its antigen remains unknown. V shed 4 bases and J 2 bases; nucleotides not matched to a gene: 11. This CDR3 has 16 residues. CDR1 SGDLS and CDR2 YYNGEE come from the germline V gene. The method was immunoSEQ multiplex PCR; TCRdb's version includes in-frame clones alone and lacks a portion of them. The sample holds approximately 26,000 clones, more than 75% seen once. This sample was taken from a study of T cells in localized non-small cell lung cancer. Study-wide findings and caveats: Among the tissues sampled, uninvolved adjacent lung had the highest T cell clonality, above tumor. Higher adjacent-lung clonality was associated with shorter survival. Among the top 100 tumor clones, a median about 57 appeared in adjacent lung. One tumor region alone was sequenced, and heterogeneity therefore remains possible.

This rearrangement joins TRBV9 to TRBJ2-5; TRBD1 agrees at 7 bases. The sequences come from peripheral blood, collected before any cancer treatment. The receptor comes from a woman aged 35-70 years with stage I lung adenocarcinoma. The CDR3 here is CASSPRQGNFQETQYF. In DNA form, the CDR3 reads TGTGCCAGCAGCCCACGACAGGGAAATTTTCAAGAGACCCAGTACTTC.